Described below is a single TCR beta chain sequence and its context. Its antigen remains unknown. The CDR3 has 14 residues. CDR1 and CDR2 (germline): LNHDA, SQIVND (reference sequence). The germline V and J ends were trimmed by 10 bases and 4 bases, with 19 bases remaining between them. Primers included in the PCR were 60 Vbeta and 13 Jbeta primers. TCRdb's table, derived via immunoSEQ multiplex PCR, lists solely in-frame clones and lacks some. The sample includes about 82,000 clones, roughly 88% seen only once; the top ten take approximately 19%. This entry is derived from a study of cytomegalovirus exposure and HLA in healthy donors. Study-wide results and caveats: Presence/absence results assume similar sequencing depth per donor, which may not hold. Reportedly, HLA-A and HLA-B alleles of most subjects were accurately predicted from TCR beta.

The TCR comes from a man between 65 and 85 years old in good health and CMV-seropositive. Sequenced input: PBMCs. This chain uses TRBV19 with TRBJ1-1, with D perhaps matching TRBD1 (6 bases). The CDR3 here is CATRSRGAPTEAFF. CDR3 DNA: TGTGCCACTCGCTCGCGGGGGGCACCCACTGAAGCTTTCTTT.